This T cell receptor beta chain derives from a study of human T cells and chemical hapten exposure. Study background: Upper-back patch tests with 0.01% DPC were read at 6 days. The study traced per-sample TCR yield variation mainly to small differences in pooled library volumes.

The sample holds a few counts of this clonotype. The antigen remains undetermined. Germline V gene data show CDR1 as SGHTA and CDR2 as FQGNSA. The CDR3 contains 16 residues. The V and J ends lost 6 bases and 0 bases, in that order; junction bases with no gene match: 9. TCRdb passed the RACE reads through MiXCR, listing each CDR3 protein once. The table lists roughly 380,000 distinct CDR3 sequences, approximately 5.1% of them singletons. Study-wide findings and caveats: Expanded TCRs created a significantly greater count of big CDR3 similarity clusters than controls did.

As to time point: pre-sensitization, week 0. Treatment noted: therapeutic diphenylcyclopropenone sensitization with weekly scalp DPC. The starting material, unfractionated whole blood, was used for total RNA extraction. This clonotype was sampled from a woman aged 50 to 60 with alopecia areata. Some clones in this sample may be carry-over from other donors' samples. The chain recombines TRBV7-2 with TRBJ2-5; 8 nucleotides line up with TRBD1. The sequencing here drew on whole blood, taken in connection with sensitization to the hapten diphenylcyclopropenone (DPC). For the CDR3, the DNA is TGTGCCAGCAGTTCCCCTTTGACAGGGGACCAAGAGACCCAGTACTTC. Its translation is CASSSPLTGDQETQYF. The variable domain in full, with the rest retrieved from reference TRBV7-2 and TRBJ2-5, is GAGVSQSPSNKVTEKGKDVELRCDPISGHTALYWYRQSLGQGLEFLIYFQGNSAPDKSGLPSDRFSAERTGGSVSTLTIQRTQQEDSAVYLCASSSPLTGDQETQYFGPGTRLLVL.